Each of the 22 T cell receptor beta chains below was sequenced from the same sample in a study of cytomegalovirus exposure and HLA in healthy donors. Assay: immunoSEQ multiplex PCR; the TCRdb copy retains only in-frame clones and omits some. Of over 150,000 clones detected, 86% appear once; the ten largest clones hold under 7%. The sample taken for sequencing was PBMCs. All receptors derive from a woman aged 25 to 39 in good health and CMV-seronegative.

This rearrangement joins TRBV6-5 to TRBJ2-1, with TRBD2 matching 8 bases. Germline V lookup: CDR1 MNHEY, CDR2 SVGAGI. The CDR3 extends over 15 amino acids. V dropped 4 bases and J dropped 2; count of bases not matched to a gene: 4. The CDR3 nucleotides read TGTGCCAGCAGTTCCCATAGCGGGGCCTACAATGAGCAGTTCTTC. It translates to CASSSHSGAYNEQFF.

CDR3 region: CASSDTSGRNTGELFF. The CDR3 nucleotides are TGCGCCAGCAGCGACACTAGCGGGAGGAACACCGGGGAGCTGTTTTTT. The chain couples TRBV5-1 to TRBJ2-2, with TRBD2 identical over 11 bases. CDR3 length: 16 residues. The V segment lost 4 bases and the J segment 1 base; nucleotides outside the gene matches: 3. Looked up from germline, CDR1 is SGHRS and CDR2 is YFSETQ.

This clone was found once. The rearrangement joins TRBV7-9 to TRBJ1-1; D call uncertain. Trimming removed 0 bases at V and 3 bases at J, with 5 bases between. CDR1 SEHNR and CDR2 FQNEAQ come from the germline V gene (reference sequence). The CDR3 length is 13 residues. The CDR3 loop reads CASSLAGHTEAFF. The DNA of the CDR3 is TGTGCCAGCAGCTTAGCAGGGCACACTGAAGCTTTCTTT. The full variable domain, with the rest looked up from reference TRBV7-9 and TRBJ1-1, is DTGVSQNPRHKITKRGQNVTFRCDPISEHNRLYWYRQTLGQGPEFLTYFQNEAQLEKSRLLSDRFSAERPKGSFSTLEIQRTEQGDSAMYLCASSLAGHTEAFFGQGTRLTVV.

This clone is a singleton in its sample. The rearrangement joins TRBV9 to TRBJ1-1; D gene unclear. Germline loops: CDR1 SGDLS, CDR2 YYNGEE. The CDR3 totals 15 residues. V lost 1 base, J lost 2 bases, and 12 bases lay in between. As DNA, the CDR3 is TGTGCCAGCAGCGTAAATCCGGGAGAAAACACTGAAGCTTTCTTT. It translates to CASSVNPGENTEAFF.

The chain is built from TRBV6-5 and TRBJ1-1, with D perhaps matching TRBD1 (6 bases). This CDR3 is 14 amino acids long. Trimming stripped 6 bases from V and 4 bases from J, with 15 bases between. Germline CDR1 is MNHEY and CDR2 is SVGAGI. CDR3 coding DNA: TGTGCCAGCAGCAGTACTACAGGGTTCACTGAAGCTTTCTTT. Amino acid sequence: CASSSTTGFTEAFF.

V and J are TRBV19 and TRBJ1-1, with D uncertain. The CDR3 sequence is 10 residues long. Germline assignment: CDR1 LNHDA and CDR2 SQIVND (reference sequence). Trimming left V 6 bases short and J 6 bases short, with 5 bases between. The CDR3 DNA is TGTGCCAGTAGGGGCGCTGAAGCTTTCTTT. This codes for CASRGAEAFF.

V is TRBV11-2 and J is TRBJ2-5; perhaps TRBD2 as D (5 bases). Germline CDR1 SGHAT, CDR2 FQNNGV. This CDR3 contains 14 residues. Deletions cut 5 bases from V and 1 base from J, with 11 bases between. The CDR3, as DNA: TGTGCCAGCAGCCCAGGACTGATCCAAGAGACCCAGTACTTC. Translation gives CASSPGLIQETQYF.

The chain is built from TRBV15 and TRBJ2-7; 14 nucleotides match TRBD2. Germline V gene data show CDR1 as LNHNV and CDR2 as YYDKDF (reference sequence). Trimming took 3 bases from V and 6 from J; bases not matched to a gene: 7. This CDR3 region has 16 residues. The CDR3 spells CATSSSPGLAGVEQYF. The DNA of the CDR3 is TGTGCCACCAGCAGTTCGCCGGGACTAGCGGGAGTCGAGCAGTACTTC.

J is TRBJ1-1 and V is TRBV4-1; 8 positions match TRBD1. This CDR3 is built from 13 residues. Looked up from germline, CDR1 is MGHRA and CDR2 is YSYEKL. J was trimmed by 14 bases and V by 0 bases; bases with no gene match: 8. This chain's CDR3 is CASSQDRDDRGFF. In DNA, the CDR3 is TGCGCCAGCAGCCAAGATCGGGACGACAGGGGCTTCTTT.

The genes are TRBV5-4 and TRBJ1-5, with D perhaps TRBD1 (6 bases). Trimming removed 5 bases from V and 0 bases from J, with 9 bases in between. The CDR3 is 14 residues long. Germline V gene data show CDR1 as SGHNT and CDR2 as YYREEE (reference sequence). The chain's CDR3 is CASSLDSSNQPQHF. The CDR3 region has the DNA TGTGCCAGCAGTCTGGACAGTAGCAATCAGCCCCAGCATTTT.

The chain has TRBV11-2 and TRBJ2-1; 8 bases agree with TRBD2. The CDR3 totals 15 residues. Germline trimming cut 4 bases from V and 4 bases from J; bases unmatched to any gene: 6. The germline V gene encodes CDR1 SGHAT and CDR2 FQNNGV. This chain's CDR3 is CASSSTTSGYNEQFF. In nucleotides, the CDR3 is TGTGCCAGCAGCTCGACTACTAGCGGTTACAATGAGCAGTTCTTC.

CDR3 amino acids: CASSPSKGDISYEQYF. The CDR3 coding sequence is TGTGCCAGCAGCCCCTCCAAAGGCGATATCTCCTACGAGCAGTACTTC. The chain couples TRBV7-6 to TRBJ2-7; unclear D gene. Germline V CDR1 and CDR2: SGHVS, FNYEAQ. The CDR3 contains 16 residues. V gave up 5 bases and J gave up 0 bases, with 17 bases separating them.

This chain uses TRBV5-1 with TRBJ2-7; D gene ambiguous. Trimming left V 0 bases short and J 3 bases short, with 10 bases between. The CDR3 runs to 14 residues. Per the germline V gene, CDR1 is SGHRS and CDR2 is YFSETQ. The CDR3 here is CASSLGLQDYEQYF. The CDR3 coding sequence is TGCGCCAGCAGCTTGGGACTTCAAGACTACGAGCAGTACTTC.

The CDR3 region is CASSRGRLYGYTF. The CDR3 DNA sequence: TGCGCCAGCAGTAGGGGACGACTCTATGGCTACACCTTC. The chain recombines TRBV5-1 with TRBJ1-2; D perhaps matches TRBD1 (5 bases). The CDR3 runs to 13 residues. Deletions cut 5 bases from V and 4 bases from J, with 12 bases between. Germline CDR1 is SGHRS and CDR2 is YFSETQ. Variable domain in full (rest from reference TRBV5-1 and TRBJ1-2): KAGVTQTPRYLIKTRGQQVTLSCSPISGHRSVSWYQQTPGQGLQFLFEYFSETQRNKGNFPGRFSGRQFSNSRSEMNVSTLELGDSALYLCASSRGRLYGYTFGSGTRLTVV.

The genes are TRBV19 and TRBJ2-7; 10 nucleotides agree with TRBD2. Trimming cost V 5 bases and J 0 bases; bases outside gene matches: 4. CDR1 and CDR2 (germline): LNHDA, SQIVND (reference sequence). The CDR3 loop spans 15 amino acids. The CDR3 sequence is CASSVLAGSSYEQYF. In DNA form, the CDR3 reads TGTGCCAGTAGTGTACTAGCGGGGAGCTCCTACGAGCAGTACTTC.

The V call is TRBV6-1, the J call TRBJ2-1; D is unclear. The CDR3 is 14 amino acids. Per germline, CDR1 MNHNS and CDR2 SASEGT. The ends were cut back, 3 bases at V and 3 bases at J, with 9 bases in the middle. The CDR3 sequence is CASSDRAFYNEQFF. The CDR3 coding sequence is TGTGCCAGCAGTGACCGAGCGTTCTACAATGAGCAGTTCTTC.

This sequence joins TRBV4-3 and TRBJ2-3; 15 nucleotides match TRBD2. This CDR3 contains 19 residues. The germline gives CDR1 LGHNA, CDR2 YSLEER. V trimming: 0 bases; J trimming: 2 bases; junction bases outside the gene matches: 6. Written as DNA, the CDR3 is TGCGCCAGCAGCCAAGATATCGGACTAGCGGGAGGGTTCACAGATACGCAGTATTTT. As protein: CASSQDIGLAGGFTDTQYF.

V and J are TRBV4-2 and TRBJ1-1; TRBD1 matches at 7 bases. The germline CDR1 and CDR2 sequences are LGHNA and YNFKEQ. Unmatched junction bases numbered 8, after V lost 0 bases and J lost 4 bases. The CDR3 contains 16 residues. CDR3 protein: CASSQEEGGAGTEAFF. CDR3 nucleotides: TGTGCCAGCAGCCAAGAGGAAGGGGGCGCAGGCACTGAAGCTTTCTTT.

The CDR3 DNA is TGTGCCAGCAGCTCCGGAGCGGGAGTGGTGTTCTTC. Translating it yields CASSSGAGVVFF. The chain carries TRBV7-3 and TRBJ2-1; the match to TRBD2 covers 8 bases. The V segment lost 4 bases and the J segment 15 bases; nucleotides outside the gene matches: 8. This CDR3 has 12 residues. CDR1 SGHTA and CDR2 FQGTGA come from the germline V gene.

The V and J genes are TRBV6-1 and TRBJ2-1; TRBD2 matches 8 bases. Germline lookup yields CDR1 MNHNS and CDR2 SASEGT. Trimming at V came to 4 bases and at J to 7 bases, leaving 15 bases not matched to a gene. There are 17 residues in the CDR3. This chain's CDR3 is CASSARSSGRSVNEQFF. The CDR3 DNA is TGTGCCAGCAGTGCCCGGTCTAGCGGGCGGTCTGTGAATGAGCAGTTCTTC.

V and J are TRBV28 and TRBJ1-4; no firm D call. The V and J ends lost 6 bases and 8 bases respectively, with 16 bases between them. Germline V gene sequence: CDR1 MDHEN, CDR2 SYDVKM. The CDR3 spans 14 residues. CDR3 in amino acids: CASSLSRVGEKLFF. The CDR3 DNA follows: TGTGCCAGCAGCCTCTCACGAGTAGGGGAAAAACTGTTTTTT.

The chain has TRBV10-3 and TRBJ1-1, with D maybe TRBD1 (5 bases). This CDR3 has 14 residues. Trimming removed 8 bases at V and 5 bases at J, with 18 bases between. CDR1 and CDR2 from the germline V gene are ENHRY and SYGVKD. Written as DNA, the CDR3 is TGTGCCATCGCAGGGACCAACACGGGTACTGAAGCTTTCTTT. Translated, it gives CAIAGTNTGTEAFF.